These 32 T cell receptor beta chains were all obtained from the same sample, sequenced in a study of blood T cells in healthy people across ages. Primers used in a second PCR of about 6 to 11 cycles were a sample-barcoded 5' primer and a J-beta primer mix. TCRdb ran MiXCR on the 5' RACE reads and lists one entry per CDR3 protein. The sample has almost 550,000 distinct CDR3 sequences; 24% are singletons. The same sample was also used in a study of T cells of mothers and their children.

Sequencing input: blood. All receptors come from a boy aged 5-17 years in good health.

The rearrangement joins TRBV13 to TRBJ2-7; no reliable D call. The germline CDR1 and CDR2 sequences are PRHDT and FYEKMQ (reference sequence). The CDR3 contains 13 residues. Between the trimmed V and J ends, which lost 1 base and 7 bases, there was a span of 11 bases. The CDR3 loop reads CASSLAGKREQYF. As DNA, the CDR3 is TGTGCCAGCAGCTTAGCGGGCAAAAGGGAGCAGTACTTC.

With respect to this clonotype: One end of the junction does not line up with germline, which may come from a read error. This chain uses TRBV7-9 with TRBJ1-3; 9 bases are shared with TRBD1. The CDR3 totals 17 residues. Looked up from germline, CDR1 is SEHNR and CDR2 is FQNEAQ (reference sequence). The CDR3, as DNA: TGTGCCAGCAGCTTAGATGGGACAGGGAATATTGGAAACACCATATACTTT. Amino acids: CASSLDGTGNIGNTIYF. Complete variable domain (other parts from reference TRBV7-9 and TRBJ1-3): DTGVSQNPRHKITKRGQNVTFRCDPISEHNRLYWYRQTLGQGPEFLTYFQNEAQLEKSRLLSDRFSAERPKGSFSTLEIQRTEQGDSAMYLCASSLDGTGNIGNTIYFGEGSWLTVV.

This clonotype was picked up a small number of times. The V and J genes are TRBV29-1 and TRBJ2-7; D unresolved. Trimming took off 4 bases at V and 2 bases at J, with 9 bases between the two ends. The CDR3 contains 12 residues. Germline V gene data show CDR1 as SQVTM and CDR2 as ANQGSEA. The CDR3 DNA reads as TGCAGCGTTGCTGCGGCCCCCTACGAGCAGTACTTC. Its translation is CSVAAAPYEQYF.

In this sample, this clonotype turned up a few times. This sequence joins TRBV5-1 and TRBJ2-6; D might be TRBD1 or TRBD2, each matching 5 bases. The germline V gene has CDR1 SGHRS and CDR2 YFSETQ. This CDR3 is 12 amino acids long. With 3 bases removed from V and 9 bases from J, the gap between germline ends came to 7 bases. CDR3 amino acids: CASSWDLNVLTF. The DNA for the CDR3 is TGCGCCAGCAGCTGGGACCTCAACGTCCTGACTTTC.

Ten or more counts support this clonotype. A read error may account for a junction end that differs from germline. The CDR3 coding sequence is TGTGCCAGCAGCTTAGCGGGGGTCAATGAGCAGTTCTTC. It codes for CASSLAGVNEQFF. The V gene is TRBV5-1, the J gene TRBJ2-1; 9 nucleotides line up with TRBD2. The CDR3 length is 13 residues. Germline values: CDR1 SGHRS, CDR2 YFSETQ.

J is TRBJ2-1 and V is TRBV27, with TRBD1 matching 9 bases. The J call is uncertain, as TRBJ2-7 better fits the DNA end. Germline CDR1 reads MNHEY; CDR2 reads SMNVEV (reference sequence). This CDR3 contains 12 residues. The CDR3 region is CASKGQGYEQYF. CDR3 sequence (DNA): TGTGCCAGCAAGGGACAGGGCTACGAGCAGTACTTC.

This clonotype was picked up a small number of times. Lacking the conserved final phenylalanine or tryptophan, this CDR3 likely reflects a read error. The V call is TRBV11-2, the J call TRBJ2-5; D is perhaps TRBD2 (6 bases). From germline, CDR1 is SGHAT and CDR2 FQNNGV. This CDR3 spans 15 amino acids. Trimming took 5 bases from V and 6 from J, leaving 19 bases between them. The CDR3, as DNA: TGTGCCAGCAGCCCCTGGCAGGAAGCGGGCCAGACCCAGTACTCC. Its protein is CASSPWQEAGQTQYS.

Only a few counts were recorded for this clonotype. The V and J genes are TRBV20-1 and TRBJ2-1; 9 bases align to TRBD2. TRBJ2-5 explains the end of the DNA better; the J call may be wrong. CDR3 length: 17 amino acids. Germline V gives CDR1 DFQATT, CDR2 SNEGSKA (reference sequence). The DNA for the CDR3 is TGCAGTGCTAGTGCTAGCGGGACGAAAATGGGCCAAGAGACCCAGTACTTC. Its protein is CSASASGTKMGQETQYF.

This sequence joins TRBV5-5 and TRBJ2-1; TRBD2 aligns across 7 bases. CDR3 length: 14 amino acids. V trimming: 5 bases; J trimming: 2 bases; junction bases outside the gene matches: 4. Germline V gene sequence: CDR1 SGHKS, CDR2 YYEKEE (reference sequence). In DNA form, the CDR3 reads TGTGCCAGCAGACTAAGCGGGACCTACAATGAGCAGTTCTTC. It yields the protein CASRLSGTYNEQFF.

Worth noting for this clonotype: One end of the junction is discordant with germline, which a read error may explain. The rearrangement joins TRBV19 to TRBJ2-7, with D possibly matching TRBD2 (6 bases). The CDR3 is 14 amino acids. In germline, CDR1 is LNHDA, CDR2 SQIVND (reference sequence). The CDR3 reads CASSNPGLDYEQYF. CDR3 bases: TGTGCCAGTAGCAACCCGGGACTGGACTACGAGCAGTACTTT.

This rearrangement joins TRBV11-2 to TRBJ2-5, with D unresolved. In germline, CDR1 is SGHAT, CDR2 FQNNGV. Trimming cost V 8 bases and J 5 bases, with 9 bases left between them. CDR3 size: 11 residues. The CDR3 reads CASLAWETQYF. The CDR3 DNA follows: TGTGCCAGCCTGGCGTGGGAGACCCAGTACTTC.

This clonotype was counted between two and nine times. The V call is TRBV18, the J call TRBJ2-2, with D possibly matching TRBD2 (6 bases). Per germline, CDR1 KGHSH and CDR2 LQKENI. The CDR3 spans 16 residues. V was clipped by 3 bases and J by 4 bases, with 15 bases between them. This CDR3 is CASSPSEGYGTGELFF. CDR3 DNA: TGTGCCAGCTCACCCTCGGAGGGGTACGGCACCGGGGAGCTGTTTTTT.

In its sample, this clonotype was seen a few times. This sequence joins TRBV27 and TRBJ2-5; 8 bases match TRBD2. The V and J ends lost 4 bases and 5 bases, in that order; junction bases with no gene match: 9. Germline loops: CDR1 MNHEY, CDR2 SMNVEV (reference sequence). The CDR3 loop spans 15 amino acids. The CDR3 here is CASSSFLSGMETQYF. CDR3 sequence (DNA): TGTGCCAGCAGTTCATTCCTTAGCGGGATGGAGACCCAGTACTTC.

This clonotype was seen a few times. The V and J genes are TRBV14 and TRBJ2-2; D is undetermined. The CDR3 length is 14 residues. The germline CDR1 and CDR2 sequences are SGHDN and FVKESK. Trimming cost V 4 bases and J 1 base, with 7 bases left between them. CDR3 DNA: TGTGCCAGCAGCCGTTGGGGGAACACCGGGGAGCTGTTTTTT. It translates to CASSRWGNTGELFF.

Comments on this clonotype: One junction end does not reproduce the germline sequence, and a read error may be involved. The chain links TRBV2 to TRBJ2-1; the D gene is possibly TRBD2 (6 bases). This CDR3 region has 14 residues. Germline loops: CDR1 SNHLY, CDR2 FYNNEI. The CDR3 spells CTSYGGVAYNEQFF. In nucleotides, the CDR3 is TGTACCAGCTACGGGGGTGTCGCCTACAATGAGCAGTTCTTC. The entire variable domain, with the rest obtained from reference TRBV2 and TRBJ2-1, is as follows: EPEVTQTPSHQVTQMGQEVILRCVPISNHLYFYWYRQILGQKVEFLVSFYNNEISEKSEIFDDQFSVERPDGSNFTLKIRSTKLEDSAMYFCTSYGGVAYNEQFFGPGTRLTVL.

The chain links TRBV20-1 to TRBJ2-7; possible D gene TRBD2, 7 bases. V lost 6 bases to trimming and J lost 2 bases, with 14 bases between them. The CDR3 has 13 amino acids. Germline loops: CDR1 DFQATT, CDR2 SNEGSKA (reference sequence). The CDR3 region is CSAGGLEAYEQYF. CDR3 DNA: TGCAGTGCCGGGGGGCTGGAGGCCTACGAGCAGTACTTC.

This clonotype has only a few counts. This sequence joins TRBV7-9 and TRBJ1-2; no reliable D call. This CDR3 has 16 residues. Germline loops: CDR1 SEHNR, CDR2 FQNEAQ (reference sequence). V dropped 4 bases and J dropped 0 bases, with 15 bases sitting between them. CDR3 sequence: CASSSSSPRANYGYTF. CDR3 in DNA: TGTGCCAGCAGCTCTTCGAGCCCCCGGGCTAACTATGGCTACACCTTC.

This clonotype was seen only a few times. The genes are TRBV6-2 or TRBV6-3 and TRBJ2-7; 8 nucleotides agree with TRBD2. Germline values: CDR1 MNHEY, CDR2 SVGEGT. J was trimmed by 7 bases and V by 7 bases; bases with no gene match: 18. This CDR3 comprises 16 residues. In DNA, the CDR3 is TGTGCCAGCATTAAATCCTGGACTAGCAGCATCAAGGAGCAGTACTTC. Residues: CASIKSWTSSIKEQYF.

The genes are TRBV7-9 and TRBJ2-7; TRBD1 is a possible D gene (6 bases). The germline CDR1 and CDR2 sequences are SEHNR and FQNEAQ (reference sequence). The V end lost 4 bases, the J end lost 1 base, and 17 bases lay between the germline ends. This CDR3 spans 16 amino acids. CDR3: CASSSIQGPLSYEQYF. As DNA, the CDR3 is TGTGCCAGCAGCTCCATACAGGGCCCGCTGTCCTACGAGCAGTACTTC.

V and J are TRBV28 and TRBJ2-5, with D perhaps TRBD2 (5 bases). Germline lookup yields CDR1 MDHEN and CDR2 SYDVKM. V lost 3 bases and J lost 9, with 20 bases in between. The CDR3 is 15 amino acids. CDR3 coding DNA: TGTGCCAGCAGTTTGGGCGGCGGGCGGCTAGGGTCCCAGTACTTC. Translated, it gives CASSLGGGRLGSQYF.

This clonotype was observed a handful of times. V usage is TRBV4-3 and J usage is TRBJ1-1; D is unresolved. V lost 0 bases and J 7 bases, leaving 12 bases between the germline ends. The CDR3 runs to 14 residues. Germline loops: CDR1 LGHNA, CDR2 YSLEER. CDR3 DNA: TGCGCCAGCAGCCAAGATCGGGTGCAGGATGAAGCTTTCTTT. Its protein product is CASSQDRVQDEAFF.

This clonotype was counted many times. This chain uses TRBV12-3 or TRBV12-4 with TRBJ1-1; tentatively, D is TRBD1 (6 bases). This CDR3 is 12 amino acids long. V lost 6 bases, J lost 1 base, and 6 bases lay in between. The CDR3 region is CASRGANTEAFF. In DNA form, the CDR3 reads TGTGCCAGCAGGGGGGCGAACACTGAAGCTTTCTTT.

This clonotype was seen a few times. The chain links TRBV11-2 to TRBJ2-2; the match to TRBD1 covers 7 bases. V was pared by 5 bases and J by 1 base, with 4 bases of the junction left unmatched. CDR1 and CDR2 from the germline V gene are SGHAT and FQNNGV. This CDR3 region has 15 residues. The CDR3 here is CASSEDRLNTGELFF. The DNA of the CDR3 is TGTGCCAGCAGCGAGGACAGGTTGAACACCGGGGAGCTGTTTTTT.

V gene TRBV28 combines with J gene TRBJ2-4; 8 bases fit TRBD2. There are 16 residues in the CDR3. Per germline, CDR1 MDHEN and CDR2 SYDVKM. Losses at the gene ends were 2 bases for V and 6 bases for J; bases not matched to a gene: 9. CDR3 coding DNA: TGTGCCAGCAGTTTACGAACCAAACGGGAGGGAAACATTCAGTACTTC. It codes for CASSLRTKREGNIQYF.

This clonotype was counted a few times. This chain joins TRBV27 and TRBJ2-1; D may be TRBD1 (5 bases). V was cut by 1 base and J by 5 bases, with 9 bases left in between. Germline lookup yields CDR1 MNHEY and CDR2 SMNVEV (reference sequence). This CDR3 spans 14 amino acids. CDR3: CASSLFDSNNEQFF. For the CDR3, the DNA is TGTGCCAGCAGTTTATTCGACAGCAACAATGAGCAGTTCTTC.

J is TRBJ2-7 and V is TRBV7-9, with TRBD2 matching over 7 bases. Trimming removed 5 bases from V and 1 base from J; junction bases left unmatched: 23. Germline lookup yields CDR1 SEHNR and CDR2 FQNEAQ (reference sequence). The CDR3 totals 20 residues. The CDR3 protein is CASSPRIPEKDGGSSYEQYF. In DNA, the CDR3 is TGTGCCAGCAGCCCACGTATCCCCGAGAAGGACGGGGGGTCTTCCTACGAGCAGTACTTC.

V usage is TRBV4-3 and J usage is TRBJ2-7, with 9 bases matching TRBD1. CDR1 is LGHNA, CDR2 YSLEER, per germline. J lost 3 bases, V lost 1 base, and 4 bases had no gene match. There are 15 residues in the CDR3. DNA of the CDR3: TGCGCCAGCAGCCAAGCAATGACAGGGGGCTACGAGCAGTACTTC. Translated, it gives CASSQAMTGGYEQYF.

This clonotype was detected only a few times. The genes are TRBV10-3 and TRBJ2-7, with 10 bases lining up with TRBD1. The CDR3 sequence is 16 residues long. V was pared by 3 bases and J by 2 bases, with 7 bases of the junction left unmatched. Germline V gene lookup returns CDR1 ENHRY and CDR2 SYGVKD. The CDR3 is CAISDRGQGTPYEQYF. The CDR3, as DNA: TGTGCCATCAGTGATCGGGGACAGGGGACTCCCTACGAGCAGTACTTC.

V gene TRBV6-5 combines with J gene TRBJ2-7, with 10 bases identical to TRBD1. The CDR3 loop spans 16 amino acids. After removal of 2 bases from V and 0 bases from J, the junction contained 4 bases not matched to a gene. The germline gives CDR1 MNHEY, CDR2 SVGAGI. CDR3 DNA sequence: TGTGCCAGCAGTTACACGGGACAGGGGTTCTCCTACGAGCAGTACTTC. Its protein product is CASSYTGQGFSYEQYF.

The chain uses TRBV19 and TRBJ2-7, with 9 bases lining up with TRBD1. V lost 10 bases to trimming and J lost 1 base; unmatched junction nucleotides: 8. In germline, CDR1 is LNHDA, CDR2 SQIVND (reference sequence). The CDR3 covers 14 residues. DNA of the CDR3: TGTGCCACTAAACCGGGACAGGGTTCCTACGAGCAGTACTTC. Its translation is CATKPGQGSYEQYF.

The table lists this clonotype with many counts. The V and J genes are TRBV29-1 and TRBJ2-7, with D perhaps assigned TRBD1 or TRBD2 (5 bases each). V was cut by 6 bases and J by 2 bases, with 14 bases left in between. The CDR3 spans 13 residues. Germline V lookup: CDR1 SQVTM, CDR2 ANQGSEA. The CDR3 sequence: CSVPGATPYEQYF. CDR3 nucleotide sequence: TGCAGCGTACCCGGGGCTACCCCCTACGAGCAGTACTTC.

Only a few counts were recorded for this clonotype. V and J are TRBV12-3 or TRBV12-4 and TRBJ2-7; 8 positions agree with TRBD2. This CDR3 comprises 15 residues. The V gene end was trimmed by 6 bases and the J gene end by 6 bases; junction bases not matched to a gene: 13. The CDR3 protein is CASRNSGASTAEQYF. The CDR3 nucleotides read TGTGCCAGCAGGAATAGCGGGGCTTCAACGGCCGAGCAGTACTTC.